One sample yielded the 23 T cell receptor beta chains listed below, sequenced in a study of breast tumors, draining lymph nodes, adjacent tissues. Samples came from axillary lymph nodes draining the breast cancer. MiXCR, run by TCRdb on the multiplex PCR reads, gives a single entry per CDR3 protein. Of 270,000 or so distinct CDR3 sequences in the sample, 30% were seen once. Sequencing was performed on axillary lymph node tissue. The receptors were sampled from a female donor with breast cancer. Some clones in this sample may be carry-over from other donors' samples.

J is TRBJ1-5 and V is TRBV5-1; 9 positions agree with TRBD1. Germline values: CDR1 SGHRS, CDR2 YFSETQ. V lost 5 bases and J lost 10; bases outside the gene matches: 10. This CDR3 has 14 amino acids. The CDR3 DNA reads TGCGCCAGCAGTAGGGACAGGGCGATTCACCCCCAGCATTTT. It encodes CASSRDRAIHPQHF.

This clonotype was counted ten times or more. The chain links TRBV24-1 to TRBJ1-4; D gene unclear. Trimming took off 4 bases at V and 8 bases at J, with 7 bases between the two ends. Per the germline V gene, CDR1 is KGHDR and CDR2 is SFDVKD. This CDR3 spans 12 amino acids. CDR3 in DNA: TGTGCCACCAGTGAAGTTGGCGAAAAACTGTTTTTT. Translating it yields CATSEVGEKLFF.

Concerning this clonotype itself: A much larger clonotype is one base distant, so this may be a read error. The chain joins TRBV10-3 to TRBJ2-7; the match to TRBD1 covers 9 bases. Per the germline V gene, CDR1 is ENHRY and CDR2 is SYGVKD. Trimming took 2 bases from V and 6 from J; bases not matched to a gene: 5. The CDR3 has 14 residues. CDR3 in amino acids: CAISERTGVFEQYF. The CDR3 coding sequence is TGTGCCATCAGTGAGAGGACAGGGGTTTTCGAGCAGTACTTC.

The chain carries TRBV30 and TRBJ2-5; D not certain. This CDR3 region has 13 residues. Germline V CDR1 and CDR2: GTSNPN, SVGIG (reference sequence). The V end was cut by 2 bases, the J end by 1 base, with 8 bases between. The CDR3 bases are TGTGCCTGGAGTCGAAGATCCCAAGAGACCCAGTACTTC. Translating it yields CAWSRRSQETQYF.

This clonotype was detected a few times. The chain is built from TRBV11-1 and TRBJ2-7; D is uncertain. With 2 bases removed from V and 0 bases from J, the gap between germline ends came to 20 bases. The CDR3 sequence is 18 residues long. In germline, CDR1 is SGHAT, CDR2 FQDESV (reference sequence). In DNA, the CDR3 is TGTGCCAGCAGCTTACCCTCTGCTGCGGCGAGCCGCTCCTACGAGCAGTACTTC. Its translation: CASSLPSAAASRSYEQYF.

A note on this clonotype: One junction end disagrees with the germline gene, perhaps due to a read error. The CDR3 is CASSLEDTYQETRYF. The CDR3 coding sequence is TGCGCCAGCAGCTTGGAAGACACGTACCAAGAGACCCGGTACTTC. This chain links TRBV5-1 with TRBJ2-5, with no clear D. Per germline, CDR1 SGHRS and CDR2 YFSETQ. The CDR3 sequence is 15 residues long. The full variable domain, in which reference TRBV5-1 and TRBJ2-5 provide the parts outside the CDR3, is KAGVTQTPRYLIKTRGQQVTLSCSPISGHRSVSWYQQTPGQGLQFLFEYFSETQRNKGNFPGRFSGRQFSNSRSEMNVSTLELGDSALYLCASSLEDTYQETRYFGPGTRLLVL.

About this clonotype: Mismatch with germline at one junction end may stem from a read error. The rearrangement links TRBV29-1 to TRBJ2-3; D gene uncertain. The J call is in doubt because the DNA end fits TRBJ2-1 better. The CDR3 is made up of 12 amino acids. Germline lookup yields CDR1 SQVTM and CDR2 ANQGSEA. The CDR3, as DNA: TGCAGCGTTGTGCCGGGCAGCAATGTGCAGTTCTTC. It translates to CSVVPGSNVQFF.

This clonotype was picked up many times. V is TRBV9 and J is TRBJ1-5; 7 nucleotides align to TRBD1. The germline V gene encodes CDR1 SGDLS and CDR2 YYNGEE. The CDR3 consists of 15 residues. V trimming: 0 bases; J trimming: 3 bases; junction bases outside the gene matches: 3. The CDR3 here is CASSVGTGPNQPQHF. DNA for the CDR3: TGTGCCAGCAGCGTAGGGACAGGACCCAATCAGCCCCAGCATTTT.

This clonotype showed up just a few times. This rearrangement joins TRBV6-1 to TRBJ1-2; D remains ambiguous. The V gene lost 5 bases and the J gene lost 0 bases, with 10 bases spanning the gap. Germline-derived CDR1 and CDR2 are MNHNS and SASEGT. The CDR3 runs to 14 residues. The CDR3: CASSSVASNYGYTF. For the CDR3, the DNA is TGTGCCAGCAGTTCGGTGGCTTCTAACTATGGCTACACCTTC.

This clonotype was recorded many times. J is TRBJ2-3 and V is TRBV20-1; 11 nucleotides match TRBD2. The V gene's germline CDR1 is DFQATT and CDR2 SNEGSKA (reference sequence). The J segment lost 2 bases and the V segment lost 6 bases, leaving 16 bases of the junction unmatched. The CDR3 runs 18 residues. This CDR3 reads CSAMTSGTGWAHTDTQYF. CDR3 nucleotide sequence: TGCAGTGCCATGACTAGCGGGACCGGTTGGGCCCACACAGATACGCAGTATTTT.

This clonotype appeared many times. The V gene is TRBV5-1, the J gene TRBJ2-3; TRBD2 matches at 15 bases. Trimming cost V 3 bases and J 5 bases; bases outside gene matches: 4. Germline CDR1 is SGHRS and CDR2 is YFSETQ. This CDR3 has 16 amino acids. The CDR3 DNA reads as TGCGCCAGCAGCTCGGGACTAGCGGGAGGTGTAGATACGCAGTATTTT. Amino acid sequence: CASSSGLAGGVDTQYF.

This clonotype was counted many times. The chain joins TRBV4-2 to TRBJ2-3, with TRBD1 matching over 10 bases. Germline CDR1 reads LGHNA; CDR2 reads YNFKEQ. This CDR3 has 17 residues. V gave up 0 bases and J gave up 3 bases; unmatched junction bases: 6. CDR3 residues: CASSQEGTGEVTDTQYF. For the CDR3, the DNA is TGTGCCAGCAGCCAAGAAGGGACAGGGGAGGTAACAGATACGCAGTATTTT.

The chain has TRBV12-3 or TRBV12-4 and TRBJ2-3; D is unclear. The CDR3 consists of 11 residues. The V end lost 6 bases, the J end lost 11 bases, and 12 bases lay between the germline ends. The CDR3 spells CASRVSNEQYF. CDR3 nucleotide sequence: TGTGCCAGCAGGGTGAGCAATGAGCAGTATTTT.

The table lists this clonotype with a count of one. V gene TRBV24-1 combines with J gene TRBJ1-5; no reliable D call. The CDR3 totals 11 residues. V lost 4 bases, J lost 11 bases, and 8 bases lay in between. Germline CDR1 reads KGHDR; CDR2 reads SFDVKD. The CDR3 protein is CATSDIETQHF. The CDR3 nucleotides are TGTGCCACCAGTGACATAGAGACCCAGCATTTT.

The rearrangement uses TRBV5-6 and TRBJ2-5, with 7 nucleotides matching TRBD2. Germline CDR1 SGHDT, CDR2 YYEEEE. This CDR3 has 15 amino acids. With V trimmed by 2 bases and J by 5 bases, 9 bases remained unmatched. CDR3 loop: CASSLYGPGGETQYF. CDR3 coding DNA: TGTGCCAGCAGCTTATACGGTCCCGGGGGGGAGACCCAGTACTTC.

The chain has TRBV28 and TRBJ1-5; perhaps TRBD1 as D (5 bases). CDR1 is MDHEN, CDR2 SYDVKM, per germline. Trimming removed 5 bases from V and 0 bases from J, with 11 bases in between. The CDR3 spans 15 residues. The CDR3 protein is CASSAGTTSNQPQHF. In DNA, the CDR3 is TGTGCCAGCAGTGCCGGGACGACTAGCAATCAGCCCCAGCATTTT.

Remarks on this clonotype: Possible read error: a much larger clone is one base away. The chain has TRBV19 and TRBJ2-7, with 9 bases aligning to TRBD2. This CDR3 region has 14 residues. In germline, CDR1 is LNHDA, CDR2 SQIVND (reference sequence). The DNA of the CDR3 is TGTGCCAGTAGTTTAGCGGGAGTAGCCTACGAGCAGCACTTC. Encoded protein: CASSLAGVAYEQHF.

V is TRBV25-1 and J is TRBJ2-1; 8 bases align to TRBD2. Germline assignment: CDR1 MGHDK and CDR2 SYGVNS. The CDR3 has 12 amino acids. V lost 11 bases to trimming and J lost 4 bases; unmatched junction nucleotides: 4. The chain's CDR3 is CARLAPYNEQFF. CDR3 nucleotides: TGTGCCCGACTAGCGCCTTACAATGAGCAGTTCTTC.

The rearrangement links TRBV24-1 to TRBJ2-2; 13 nucleotides line up with TRBD2. Germline CDR1 reads KGHDR; CDR2 reads SFDVKD. This CDR3 is built from 14 residues. Trimming removed 7 bases from V and 10 bases from J; junction bases left unmatched: 5. DNA of the CDR3: TGTGCCACCAGCACTAGCGGGAGGGCCGAGGAGCTGTTTTTT. Its translation: CATSTSGRAEELFF.

This clonotype came up a few times. This may arise from a read error, as a much more abundant clone is one base away. The V gene is TRBV9, the J gene TRBJ2-7; tentatively, D is TRBD2 (6 bases). Germline values: CDR1 SGDLS, CDR2 YYNGEE. The CDR3 loop spans 18 amino acids. V was cut by 3 bases and J by 9 bases, with 31 bases left in between. The CDR3 spells CASSAPYGSGGTSTGQYF. The CDR3 DNA reads TGTGCCAGCAGCGCCCCCTATGGTAGTGGCGGGACTTCCACGGGGCAGTACTTC.

This clonotype has only one observation. This may stem from a read error, because a much larger clone lies one nucleotide away. V is TRBV20-1 and J is TRBJ2-4; D may be TRBD1 (6 bases). The CDR3 length is 14 residues. Germline CDR1 DFQATT, CDR2 SNEGSKA (reference sequence). V dropped 5 bases and J dropped 6 bases, with 17 bases sitting between them. The CDR3 DNA reads TGCAGTGCTGCCGAAACAGGGTGGCGAAACATTCAGTACTTC. It specifies CSAAETGWRNIQYF.

There are many counts of this clonotype. CDR3 nucleotide sequence: TGTGCCAGCAGCGCTCCGGGACAGTATAATTCACCCCTCCACTTT. This encodes CASSAPGQYNSPLHF. This chain links TRBV7-9 with TRBJ1-6; TRBD1 matches at 7 bases. Losses at the gene ends were 5 bases for V and 4 bases for J; bases not matched to a gene: 5. Germline V gene sequence: CDR1 SEHNR, CDR2 FQNEAQ (reference sequence). The CDR3 spans 15 residues.

For this clonotype: An end of the junction differs from the germline gene, which may be a read error. The chain uses TRBV9 and TRBJ2-7; TRBD1 matches at 10 bases. CDR3 size: 16 residues. Germline V lookup: CDR1 SGDLS, CDR2 YYNGEE. The CDR3 coding sequence is TGTGCCAGCAGCAAAGGGACGGGACAGGGGATCTACGCGCAGTACTTC. Protein: CASSKGTGQGIYAQYF.